These 32 T cell receptor beta chains originate from one sample sequenced in a study of blood T cell repertoires in COVID-19. Using immunoSEQ multiplex PCR, the repertoire was profiled, and TCRdb retains in-frame clones only, with some absent. The sample holds under 350,000 clones; around 86% are singletons and the top ten take about an eighth. Sequenced material: peripheral blood. These receptors all come from a human donor in a cohort sampled during active COVID-19.

Only one count was recorded for this clone. V gene TRBV19 combines with J gene TRBJ2-3; 8 bases fit TRBD1. Germline CDR1 reads LNHDA; CDR2 reads SQIVND (reference sequence). V shed 4 bases and J 4 bases; nucleotides not matched to a gene: 4. The CDR3 totals 14 residues. The CDR3 DNA is TGTGCCAGTAGTACGACAGGGGCTGCAGATACGCAGTATTTT. Its protein is CASSTTGAADTQYF.

This clone is a singleton in its sample. The gene calls are TRBV3-1 (or the pseudogene TRBV3-2) and TRBJ2-1, with 12 bases matching TRBD2. Germline V gene data show CDR1 as LGHDT and CDR2 as YNNKEL (reference sequence). V shed 1 base and J 6 bases; nucleotides not matched to a gene: 4. The CDR3 has 16 residues. CDR3 sequence reads: CASSQVLLAGGNEQFF. DNA for the CDR3: TGTGCCAGCAGCCAAGTCCTACTAGCGGGGGGCAATGAGCAGTTCTTC.

The V and J genes are TRBV3-1 (or the pseudogene TRBV3-2) and TRBJ1-1, with D possibly matching TRBD1 (6 bases). Trimming removed 4 bases at V and 1 base at J, with 13 bases between. Germline V gene sequence: CDR1 LGHDT, CDR2 YNNKEL (reference sequence). CDR3 length: 15 residues. The CDR3 here is CASSPIPTGNTEAFF. CDR3 in DNA: TGTGCCAGCAGCCCAATTCCGACAGGGAACACTGAAGCTTTCTTT.

V usage is TRBV27 and J usage is TRBJ1-2; 8 bases agree with TRBD1. The length of the CDR3 is 20 residues. Germline V gene sequence: CDR1 MNHEY, CDR2 SMNVEV (reference sequence). With V trimmed by 2 bases and J by 2 bases, 19 bases remained unmatched. The CDR3 loop reads CASSLKPTQPTGVPNYGYTF. The CDR3 region has the DNA TGTGCCAGCAGTTTAAAACCCACCCAGCCGACAGGGGTACCGAACTATGGCTACACCTTC.

V usage is TRBV7-8 and J usage is TRBJ2-1; TRBD2 matches at 10 bases. V shed 0 bases, J shed 9 bases, and the junction held 5 bases outside the gene matches. The CDR3 is made up of 15 amino acids. Germline CDR1 is SGHVS and CDR2 is FQNEAQ. As DNA, the CDR3 is TGTGCCAGCAGCTTAGCACCTAGCGGGAGAGGTGAGCAGTTCTTC. Translated, it gives CASSLAPSGRGEQFF. The full variable domain, in which reference TRBV7-8 and TRBJ2-1 provide the parts outside the CDR3, is GAGVSQSPRYKVAKRGQDVALRCDPISGHVSLFWYQQALGQGPEFLTYFQNEAQLDKSGLPSDRFFAERPEGSVSTLKIQRTQQEDSAVYLCASSLAPSGRGEQFFGPGTRLTVL.

The rearrangement links TRBV7-2 to TRBJ2-7; 12 positions match TRBD1. Trimming cost V 4 bases and J 4 bases; bases outside gene matches: 8. Germline assignment: CDR1 SGHTA and CDR2 FQGNSA. This CDR3 spans 16 amino acids. The CDR3 DNA follows: TGTGCCAGCAGCTCCACCCGGGACAGGGGGCCGTACGAGCAGTACTTC. Translation: CASSSTRDRGPYEQYF.

This clone was seen more than once but under ten times. Other nucleotide sequences from this sample produce the same CDR3. This chain connects TRBV7-2 to TRBJ1-5; the D is unclear. The CDR3 has 13 amino acids. The V end lost 6 bases, the J end lost 1 base, and 7 bases lay between the germline ends. CDR1 SGHTA and CDR2 FQGNSA come from the germline V gene. CDR3 region: CASSPSSNQPQHF. The CDR3 coding sequence is TGTGCCAGCAGTCCTAGCAGCAATCAGCCCCAGCATTTT.

The J gene is TRBJ2-5, the V gene TRBV14; 9 nucleotides line up with TRBD2. V shed 3 bases and J 5 bases; nucleotides not matched to a gene: 10. Looked up from germline, CDR1 is SGHDN and CDR2 is FVKESK. This CDR3 contains 16 residues. CDR3 sequence (DNA): TGTGCCAGCAGCCACGTTAGCGGGAGTGTTCGGGAGACCCAGTACTTC. Protein product: CASSHVSGSVRETQYF.

CDR3 sequence: CASSTSGTPGADTQYF. Here the CDR3 DNA reads TGCGCCAGCAGCACCTCCGGGACTCCTGGGGCAGATACGCAGTATTTT. V and J are TRBV5-1 and TRBJ2-3; D might be TRBD2 (6 bases). From germline, CDR1 is SGHRS and CDR2 YFSETQ. The CDR3 is made up of 16 amino acids. V was pared by 4 bases and J by 4 bases, with 19 bases between.

The chain links TRBV5-1 to TRBJ2-6; D might be TRBD2 (6 bases). The V gene's germline CDR1 is SGHRS and CDR2 YFSETQ. The length of the CDR3 is 15 residues. Trimming removed 0 bases at V and 4 bases at J, with 8 bases between. The CDR3 protein is CASSLEGGGANVLTF. CDR3 DNA sequence: TGCGCCAGCAGCTTGGAGGGAGGCGGGGCCAACGTCCTGACTTTC.

This clone appeared a few times. V and J are TRBV6-5 and TRBJ2-1; D unclear. Trimming took 4 bases from V and 7 from J, leaving 11 bases between them. Looked up from germline, CDR1 is MNHEY and CDR2 is SVGAGI. This CDR3 comprises 13 residues. CDR3 in amino acids: CASSSQSKNEQFF. The DNA for the CDR3 is TGTGCCAGCAGTTCCCAATCTAAGAATGAGCAGTTCTTC.

The rearrangement uses TRBV13 and TRBJ2-1; D call uncertain. Germline CDR1 is PRHDT and CDR2 is FYEKMQ (reference sequence). With 2 bases removed from V and 7 bases from J, the gap between germline ends came to 9 bases. The CDR3 runs 13 residues. The CDR3 region is CASSLYLENEQFF. In DNA, the CDR3 is TGTGCCAGCAGCTTATATTTAGAGAATGAGCAGTTCTTC.

The rearrangement joins TRBV30 to TRBJ1-4; D unclear. This CDR3 has 18 residues. The V gene lost 6 bases and the J gene lost 0 bases, with 23 bases spanning the gap. Germline lookup yields CDR1 GTSNPN and CDR2 SVGIG (reference sequence). The CDR3 loop is CACPSPGSDWATNEKLFF. The CDR3 nucleotides are TGTGCCTGCCCTTCGCCCGGGAGCGATTGGGCAACTAATGAAAAACTGTTTTTT. The whole variable domain, remainder taken from reference TRBV30 and TRBJ1-4, is SQTIHQWPATLVQPVGSPLSLECTVEGTSNPNLYWYRQAAGRGLQLLFYSVGIGQISSEVPQNLSASRPQDRQFILSSKKLLLSDSGFYLCACPSPGSDWATNEKLFFGSGTQLSVL.

This clone was seen more than once but under ten times. The genes are TRBV6-5 and TRBJ1-6; 7 bases are a match to TRBD1. This CDR3 region has 16 residues. V gave up 0 bases and J gave up 7 bases; unmatched junction bases: 6. Germline V gives CDR1 MNHEY, CDR2 SVGAGI. The CDR3 loop is CASSYSMAGGNSPLHF. As DNA, the CDR3 is TGTGCCAGCAGTTACTCGATGGCAGGGGGGAATTCACCCCTCCACTTT.

The chain carries TRBV7-9 and TRBJ2-1; 7 bases are shared with TRBD1. V lost 7 bases, J lost 0 bases, and 3 bases stayed unmatched. The CDR3 consists of 14 residues. CDR1 and CDR2 (germline): SEHNR, FQNEAQ (reference sequence). As DNA, the CDR3 is TGTGCCAGCACGGGACAGAGCTCCTACAATGAGCAGTTCTTC. This codes for CASTGQSSYNEQFF.

The rearrangement links TRBV27 to TRBJ2-7; the match to TRBD2 covers 8 bases. With V trimmed by 2 bases and J by 6 bases, 15 bases remained unmatched. This CDR3 spans 17 amino acids. CDR1 MNHEY and CDR2 SMNVEV come from the germline V gene (reference sequence). The chain's CDR3 is CASSLGVAGSRGIEQYF. CDR3 sequence (DNA): TGTGCCAGCAGTTTAGGGGTAGCGGGGTCTCGTGGTATCGAGCAGTACTTC.

The CDR3 sequence is CAWTETYYGYTF. The CDR3 nucleotides read TGTGCCTGGACAGAAACCTACTATGGCTACACCTTC. The chain couples TRBV30 to TRBJ1-2; D is unclear. The V and J ends lost 4 bases and 3 bases respectively, with 9 bases between them. This CDR3 has 12 amino acids. Germline V lookup: CDR1 GTSNPN, CDR2 SVGIG (reference sequence).

V usage is TRBV5-8 and J usage is TRBJ2-1, with 8 positions matching TRBD2. This CDR3 spans 18 amino acids. The V and J ends lost 0 bases and 10 bases, in that order; junction bases with no gene match: 18. Germline V CDR1 and CDR2: SGHTS, YDEGEE. CDR3: CASSLATGGGGTRSEQFF. The CDR3 DNA reads TGTGCCAGCAGCTTGGCGACGGGAGGGGGGGGGACGAGGTCCGAGCAGTTCTTC.

The V and J genes are TRBV11-3 and TRBJ2-3; D not resolved. The CDR3 is 14 amino acids. Trimming took off 1 base at V and 1 base at J, with 6 bases between the two ends. Germline loops: CDR1 SGHNT, CDR2 YENEEA. The CDR3 sequence is CASSLGHRTDTQYF. CDR3 coding DNA: TGTGCCAGCAGCTTAGGGCACCGCACAGATACGCAGTATTTT.

The chain is built from TRBV24-1 and TRBJ2-1; 15 nucleotides align to TRBD2. V trimming: 4 bases; J trimming: 2 bases; junction bases outside the gene matches: 11. Per germline, CDR1 KGHDR and CDR2 SFDVKD. The CDR3 contains 20 residues. The CDR3 here is CATSDAPGTSGRRPYNEQFF. The CDR3 coding sequence is TGTGCCACCAGTGACGCCCCAGGGACTAGCGGGAGGCGCCCCTACAATGAGCAGTTCTTC.

This CDR3 reads CASSPNSGGETQYF. As DNA, the CDR3 is TGTGCCAGCTCACCAAATTCGGGTGGAGAGACCCAGTACTTC. The chain couples TRBV18 to TRBJ2-5; no firm D call. The germline CDR1 and CDR2 sequences are KGHSH and LQKENI. The CDR3 has 14 amino acids. The V and J ends lost 2 bases and 4 bases respectively, with 11 bases between them.

The chain recombines TRBV24-1 with TRBJ2-3, with D possibly TRBD1 on 6 matching bases. This CDR3 is 19 amino acids long. CDR1 and CDR2 from the germline V gene are KGHDR and SFDVKD. Trimming removed 3 bases from V and 0 bases from J, with 21 bases in between. CDR3 sequence: CATSDDGPWGPTSTDTQYF. CDR3 DNA: TGTGCCACCAGTGATGACGGTCCCTGGGGGCCGACTAGCACAGATACGCAGTATTTT.

The J gene is TRBJ2-3, the V gene TRBV9, with TRBD2 matching 8 bases. The germline V gene has CDR1 SGDLS and CDR2 YYNGEE. The CDR3 is made up of 15 amino acids. J was trimmed by 0 bases and V by 2 bases; bases with no gene match: 2. The CDR3 bases are TGTGCCAGCAGCGTTTTAGCGGGGAGCACAGATACGCAGTATTTT. Translating gives CASSVLAGSTDTQYF. Full variable domain (remainder filled in from reference TRBV9 and TRBJ2-3): DSGVTQTPKHLITATGQRVTLRCSPRSGDLSVYWYQQSLDQGLQFLIQYYNGEERAKGNILERFSAQQFPDLHSELNLSSLELGDSALYFCASSVLAGSTDTQYFGPGTRLTVL.

CDR3 loop: CSASTSGTSGRTINEQFF. The CDR3 DNA sequence: TGCAGTGCTAGTACCTCCGGGACTAGCGGGAGGACCATCAATGAGCAGTTCTTC. J is TRBJ2-1 and V is TRBV20-1; the match to TRBD2 covers 15 bases. The J segment lost 6 bases and the V segment lost 3 bases, leaving 12 bases of the junction unmatched. Germline values: CDR1 DFQATT, CDR2 SNEGSKA (reference sequence). CDR3 size: 18 residues.

V is TRBV5-1 and J is TRBJ2-5; the match to TRBD1 covers 8 bases. The CDR3 length is 14 residues. Germline lookup yields CDR1 SGHRS and CDR2 YFSETQ. Germline trimming cut 4 bases from V and 5 bases from J; bases unmatched to any gene: 7. CDR3 coding DNA: TGCGCCAGCAGCCGCGGACAGGGACAGGAGACCCAGTACTTC. Translating gives CASSRGQGQETQYF.

Only one count was recorded for this clone. The CDR3 reads CASRYRALAGNEQFF. The CDR3 nucleotides read TGTGCCAGCAGATACCGGGCCTTAGCGGGCAATGAGCAGTTCTTC. The rearrangement links TRBV28 to TRBJ2-1; the match to TRBD2 covers 7 bases. Germline V gene data show CDR1 as MDHEN and CDR2 as SYDVKM. The CDR3 contains 15 residues. V lost 6 bases to trimming and J lost 6 bases; unmatched junction nucleotides: 11.

The chain links TRBV27 to TRBJ2-7; D unclear. The germline V and J ends were trimmed by 6 bases and 5 bases, with 8 bases remaining between them. The CDR3 contains 11 residues. The germline gives CDR1 MNHEY, CDR2 SMNVEV (reference sequence). CDR3 sequence reads: CASSYAHEQYF. The DNA of the CDR3 is TGTGCCAGCAGCTATGCTCACGAGCAGTACTTC.

The V and J genes are TRBV12-3 or TRBV12-4 and TRBJ1-5, with D unclear. The CDR3 sequence is 12 residues long. Deletions cut 6 bases from V and 4 bases from J, with 7 bases between. The CDR3 is CASRVTNQPQHF. The DNA of the CDR3 is TGTGCCAGCAGGGTGACAAATCAGCCCCAGCATTTT.

The V call is TRBV5-1, the J call TRBJ2-1, with 8 bases fitting TRBD2. The V gene end was trimmed by 3 bases and the J gene end by 7 bases; junction bases not matched to a gene: 9. Germline assignment: CDR1 SGHRS and CDR2 YFSETQ. This CDR3 contains 15 residues. The CDR3 here is CASSSAGGGPNEQFF. Here the CDR3 DNA reads TGCGCCAGCAGCTCCGCGGGAGGAGGGCCTAATGAGCAGTTCTTC.

The V call is TRBV28, the J call TRBJ1-5, with 7 bases aligning to TRBD1. The CDR3 contains 15 residues. The trim removed 6 bases at V and 6 bases at J, leaving 11 bases unmatched. Germline CDR1 MDHEN, CDR2 SYDVKM. Here the CDR3 DNA reads TGTGCCAGCAGGGCAGGGGGAGAGTTGGTTCAGCCCCAGCATTTT. Protein sequence: CASRAGGELVQPQHF.

The chain employs TRBV6-5 and TRBJ1-5, with D unresolved. CDR1 and CDR2 from the germline V gene are MNHEY and SVGAGI. V dropped 7 bases and J dropped 5 bases, with 9 bases sitting between them. The CDR3 totals 12 residues. The CDR3: CASNRNYQPQHF. Written as DNA, the CDR3 is TGTGCCAGCAACAGAAATTATCAGCCCCAGCATTTT.

The J gene is TRBJ2-7, the V gene TRBV9; D gene unclear. This CDR3 region has 15 residues. Germline lookup yields CDR1 SGDLS and CDR2 YYNGEE. The V gene lost 0 bases and the J gene lost 1 base, with 11 bases spanning the gap. The DNA of the CDR3 is TGTGCCAGCAGCGTAGTGGGTAGACTTTCCTACGAGCAGTACTTC. Translation gives CASSVVGRLSYEQYF.